What follows are 15 T cell receptor beta chains derived from one specimen sequenced in a study of OX40 agonist ivuxolimab in advanced cancers. Measured with immunoSEQ multiplex PCR; TCRdb has only the in-frame clones, and not every one. Of about 16,000 clones listed, about 91% are singletons. The sequences come from CD4+ or CD8+ T cells sorted from blood, collected in a trial of the OX40 agonist ivuxolimab. These receptors came from an adult with an advanced solid tumor such as melanoma, head and neck, liver or kidney cancer.

V and J are TRBV28 and TRBJ1-6; D may be TRBD1 (5 bases). The germline CDR1 and CDR2 sequences are MDHEN and SYDVKM. Trimming removed 1 base at V and 9 bases at J, with 13 bases between. This CDR3 is 15 amino acids long. CDR3 residues: CASSLYRREGSPLHF. The CDR3 region has the DNA TGTGCCAGCAGTTTATACCGCAGGGAGGGTTCACCCCTCCACTTT.

V and J are TRBV6-5 and TRBJ2-1; 10 bases fit TRBD2. Unmatched junction bases numbered 7, after V lost 2 bases and J lost 9 bases. CDR1 MNHEY and CDR2 SVGAGI come from the germline V gene. The CDR3 is 15 amino acids. CDR3 sequence (DNA): TGTGCCAGCAGTTACCGGCTAGCGGGGGCGGTTGAGCAGTTCTTC. As protein: CASSYRLAGAVEQFF.

This rearrangement joins TRBV28 to TRBJ2-7; D is possibly TRBD2 (5 bases). Germline lookup yields CDR1 MDHEN and CDR2 SYDVKM. CDR3 size: 16 residues. Trimming shortened V by 2 bases and J by 7 bases, and 21 bases separated the two germline ends. CDR3 sequence reads: CASSLRLRGESSEQYF. The CDR3 DNA is TGTGCCAGCAGTTTACGCCTCCGTGGGGAGTCGAGTGAGCAGTACTTC.

This rearrangement joins TRBV7-9 to TRBJ1-2; D gene uncertain. The CDR3 has 11 amino acids. CDR1 is SEHNR, CDR2 FQNEAQ, per germline (reference sequence). The V gene lost 8 bases and the J gene lost 5 bases, with 9 bases spanning the gap. CDR3 protein: CASSRQYGYTF. CDR3 nucleotides: TGTGCCAGCTCAAGGCAGTATGGCTACACCTTC.

The chain carries TRBV4-2 and TRBJ2-7; 15 nucleotides align to TRBD2. Losses at the gene ends were 1 base for V and 0 bases for J; bases not matched to a gene: 7. The CDR3 is 19 residues long. Germline assignment: CDR1 LGHNA and CDR2 YNFKEQ. Here the CDR3 DNA reads TGTGCCAGCAGCCAAGGGATGGGACTAGCGGGAGGTTCCTCCTACGAGCAGTACTTC. Translated, it gives CASSQGMGLAGGSSYEQYF.

The chain couples TRBV27 to TRBJ2-7; 8 bases are a match to TRBD1. Trimming cost V 5 bases and J 2 bases; bases outside gene matches: 5. Germline CDR1 and CDR2: MNHEY and SMNVEV (reference sequence). This CDR3 contains 14 residues. CDR3 nucleotides: TGTGCCAGCAGTCATGGACAGGGCACCTACGAGCAGTACTTC. Residues: CASSHGQGTYEQYF.

This chain joins TRBV7-6 and TRBJ2-7, with TRBD2 matching 8 bases. The V gene's germline CDR1 is SGHVS and CDR2 FNYEAQ. The CDR3 is made up of 15 amino acids. V was pared by 5 bases and J by 3 bases, with 9 bases of the junction left unmatched. The CDR3 DNA is TGTGCCAGCAGCCCTACTAGCGGAAGCAACTACGAGCAGTACTTC. It yields the protein CASSPTSGSNYEQYF.

The V gene is TRBV4-1, the J gene TRBJ2-7; perhaps TRBD1 as D (6 bases). Trimming cost V 2 bases and J 3 bases, with 14 bases left between them. Germline CDR1 and CDR2: MGHRA and YSYEKL. The CDR3 consists of 15 residues. The CDR3 spells CASSQPLQGSYEQYF. CDR3 bases: TGCGCCAGCAGCCAACCCCTACAGGGAAGCTACGAGCAGTACTTC.

The chain couples TRBV19 to TRBJ2-5, with D maybe TRBD2 (6 bases). TRBJ2-7 explains the end of the DNA better; the J call may be wrong. Germline CDR1 reads LNHDA; CDR2 reads SQIVND (reference sequence). This CDR3 is 16 amino acids long. CDR3 in amino acids: CASSIRWAAGGHEQYF. The CDR3 bases are TGTGCCAGTAGTATAAGGTGGGCCGCCGGAGGGCACGAGCAGTACTTC.

The J gene is TRBJ2-5, the V gene TRBV9, with 9 bases aligning to TRBD2. The germline V gene has CDR1 SGDLS and CDR2 YYNGEE. Trimming at V came to 3 bases and at J to 4 bases, leaving 16 bases not matched to a gene. This CDR3 is built from 18 residues. CDR3 loop: CASSAGPPGGGVGETQYF. In nucleotides, the CDR3 is TGTGCCAGCAGCGCTGGTCCCCCTGGCGGGGGGGTAGGAGAGACCCAGTACTTC.

The CDR3 sequence is CASSLELLGSGELFF. The CDR3 nucleotides read TGTGCCAGCAGCTTAGAACTTCTTGGGAGCGGGGAGCTGTTTTTT. The chain has TRBV7-6 and TRBJ2-2, with D perhaps TRBD2 (5 bases). V lost 1 base to trimming and J lost 7 bases, with 13 bases between them. Per germline, CDR1 SGHVS and CDR2 FNYEAQ. This CDR3 has 15 residues.

The chain combines TRBV5-4 with TRBJ1-1, with D tentatively TRBD1 (5 bases). The CDR3 runs to 15 residues. Trimming left V 3 bases short and J 3 bases short, with 15 bases between. The V gene's germline CDR1 is SGHNT and CDR2 YYREEE (reference sequence). The CDR3 sequence: CASSWGWGGDTEAFF. CDR3 coding DNA: TGTGCCAGCAGCTGGGGGTGGGGAGGGGACACTGAAGCTTTCTTT. The full variable domain, rest sourced from reference TRBV5-4 and TRBJ1-1, is ETGVTQSPTHLIKTRGQQVTLRCSSQSGHNTVSWYQQALGQGPQFIFQYYREEENGRGNFPPRFSGLQFPNYSSELNVNALELDDSALYLCASSWGWGGDTEAFFGQGTRLTVV.

The chain's CDR3 is CASSLESYQETQYF. Here the CDR3 DNA reads TGTGCCAGCAGCTTAGAGTCGTACCAAGAGACCCAGTACTTC. The chain joins TRBV7-9 to TRBJ2-5; D gene ambiguous. This CDR3 has 14 amino acids. From germline, CDR1 is SEHNR and CDR2 FQNEAQ (reference sequence). Trimming pared 1 base from V and 0 bases from J, leaving 6 bases between.

The chain links TRBV5-1 to TRBJ1-1, with TRBD1 matching 7 bases. V dropped 2 bases and J dropped 3; count of bases not matched to a gene: 10. From germline, CDR1 is SGHRS and CDR2 YFSETQ. The CDR3 spans 16 residues. This CDR3 reads CASSLGGGVGDTEAFF. As DNA, the CDR3 is TGCGCCAGCAGCTTAGGGGGCGGAGTGGGAGACACTGAAGCTTTCTTT.

The chain carries TRBV23-1 and TRBJ2-7; possible D gene TRBD1, 6 bases. TRBV23-1 is labeled an ORF, and its function is uncertain. V was clipped by 2 bases and J by 3 bases, with 8 bases between them. This CDR3 contains 13 residues. The DNA of the CDR3 is TGCGCCAGCAGTCAAACGACAGGCTACGAGCAGTACTTC. It is translated as CASSQTTGYEQYF.